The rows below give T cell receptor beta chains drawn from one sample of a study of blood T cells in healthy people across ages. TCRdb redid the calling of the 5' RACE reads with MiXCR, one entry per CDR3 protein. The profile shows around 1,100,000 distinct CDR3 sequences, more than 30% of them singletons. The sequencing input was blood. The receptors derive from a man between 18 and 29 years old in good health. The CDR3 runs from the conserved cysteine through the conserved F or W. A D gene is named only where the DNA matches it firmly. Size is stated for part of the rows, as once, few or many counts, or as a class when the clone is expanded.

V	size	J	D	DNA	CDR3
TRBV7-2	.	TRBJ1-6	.	TGTGCCAGCAGCCCGTCGATGGGCAGACAACCCCTCCACTTT	CASSPSMGRQPLHF
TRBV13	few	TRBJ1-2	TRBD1	TGTGCCAGCAGCCCCGGGACAGGGTCCAGCTATGGCTACACCTTC	CASSPGTGSSYGYTF
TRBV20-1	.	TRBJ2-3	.	TGCAGTGCTAGGGGGGGCCAAAGCGATACGCAGTATTTT	CSARGGQSDTQYF
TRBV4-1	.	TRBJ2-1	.	TGCGCCAGCAGCCAACCCCTCGCGCGCAATGAGCAGTTCTTC	CASSQPLARNEQFF
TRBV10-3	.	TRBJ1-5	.	TGTGCCATCAGTAACCACAGGGCCCCACTGAGGTCCAATCAGCCCCAGCATTTT	CAISNHRAPLRSNQPQHF
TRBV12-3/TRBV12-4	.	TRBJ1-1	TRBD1	TGTGCCAGCAGTGTACACAGGGGGAACACTGAAGCTTTCTTT	CASSVHRGNTEAFF
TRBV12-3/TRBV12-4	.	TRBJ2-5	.	TGTGCCAGCAGTTTAGTGGGGCTAGAGACCCAGTACTTC	CASSLVGLETQYF
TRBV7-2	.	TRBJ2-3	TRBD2	TGTGCCAGCAGCAAGGGACTAGCGGGGTCTGATACGCAGTATTTT	CASSKGLAGSDTQYF
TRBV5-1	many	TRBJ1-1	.	TGTGCCAGCAGCTTAACAGGGACTGAAGCTTTCTTT	CASSLTGTEAFF
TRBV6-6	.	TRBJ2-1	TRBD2	TGTGCCAGCGGTGTGGCTAGCGGGGGCTACAATGAGCAGTTCTTC	CASGVASGGYNEQFF
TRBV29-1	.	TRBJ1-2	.	TGCAGCGTTGAAGATGCCGGACTAGGTGGCTACACCTTC	CSVEDAGLGGYTF
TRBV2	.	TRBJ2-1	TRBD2	TGTGCCAGACAATTCACGGGGGGGCTCGGTAATGAGCAGTTCTTC	CARQFTGGLGNEQFF
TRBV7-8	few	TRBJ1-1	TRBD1	TGTGCCAGCACGGCAGGGGGATCCATGAACACTGAAGCTTTCTTT	CASTAGGSMNTEAFF
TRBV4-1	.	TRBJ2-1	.	TGCGCCAGCAGCCAAAGAAAGGACTCCTACAATGAGCAGTTCTTC	CASSQRKDSYNEQFF
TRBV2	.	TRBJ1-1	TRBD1	TGTGCCAGCAGGCTGGGACAGGGCGCTGTTGGCACTGAAGCTTTCTTT	CASRLGQGAVGTEAFF
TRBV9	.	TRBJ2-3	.	TGTGCCAGCAGCGTAGGGCAGAGCGCAGATACGCAGTATTTT	CASSVGQSADTQYF
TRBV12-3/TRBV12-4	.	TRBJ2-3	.	TGTGCCAGCCGTCCGGGGACGGGGGCAGATACGCAGTATTTT	CASRPGTGADTQYF
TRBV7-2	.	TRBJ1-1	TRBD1	TGTGCCAGCAGCTTAGTGGGACAGGGGGCTATGAACACTGAAGCTTTCTTT	CASSLVGQGAMNTEAFF
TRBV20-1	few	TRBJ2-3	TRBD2	TGCAGTGCTCGAGATTTTAGACTAGCGGGGGGAGAGGATACGCAGTATTTT	CSARDFRLAGGEDTQYF
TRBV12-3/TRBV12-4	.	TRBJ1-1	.	TGTGCCAGCAGTCCATCAGGGGCCCCCACTGAAGCTTTCTTT	CASSPSGAPTEAFF
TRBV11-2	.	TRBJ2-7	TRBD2	TGTGCCAGCAGACCTCCTAGCGGGAGTTCCTACAATGAGCAGTACTTC	CASRPPSGSSYNEQYF
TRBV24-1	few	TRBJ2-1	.	TGTGCCACCGCAGGCTACAATGAGCAGTTCTTC	CATAGYNEQFF
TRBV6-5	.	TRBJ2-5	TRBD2	TGTGCCAGCAGTTACCCTAAAACCGGGACTAGCGACTTGCGGACCCAGTACTTC	CASSYPKTGTSDLRTQYF